Each of the 25 T cell receptor beta chains below was sequenced from the same sample in a study of blood T cell repertoires in COVID-19. TCRdb's copy holds only in-frame clones and misses some; the assay was immunoSEQ multiplex PCR. The table has approximately 300,000 clones, roughly 83% seen once. Sequences were obtained from peripheral blood. Receptors originate from a woman in her forties or fifties with acute or convalescent COVID-19.

The chain combines TRBV7-2 with TRBJ2-2; weak D call: TRBD1 (5 bases). Deletions cut 3 bases from V and 7 bases from J, with 15 bases between. This CDR3 spans 15 amino acids. Germline CDR1 reads SGHTA; CDR2 reads FQGNSA. The CDR3: CASSFTAGMFGELFF. The CDR3 bases are TGTGCCAGCAGCTTTACGGCAGGGATGTTCGGGGAGCTGTTTTTT.

The chain combines TRBV6-5 with TRBJ1-2, with 9 bases lining up with TRBD1. Germline CDR1 and CDR2: MNHEY and SVGAGI. Trimming took 11 bases from V and 8 from J; bases not matched to a gene: 18. The CDR3 sequence is 15 residues long. CDR3 residues: CAPHDGTGGTGGYTF. DNA for the CDR3: TGTGCCCCCCACGATGGTACAGGGGGCACGGGAGGCTACACCTTC.

About this clone itself: Mismatch with germline at one junction end may stem from a read error. The rearrangement uses TRBV27 and TRBJ1-6; a possible D gene is TRBD1 (6 bases). This CDR3 is 16 amino acids long. Germline-derived CDR1 and CDR2 are MNHEY and SMNVEV (reference sequence). CDR3 in DNA: TGTGCCAGCAGTTTAACCAGGGGCTCCTATAATTCACCCCTCCGCTTT. Translation: CASSLTRGSYNSPLRF.

CDR3 in DNA: TGCGCCAGCAGGGACTCTAGCGGGAGGTACGAGCAGTACTTC. Protein product: CASRDSSGRYEQYF. This chain uses TRBV5-1 with TRBJ2-7, with 11 bases identical to TRBD2. J lost 4 bases, V lost 5 bases, and 5 bases had no gene match. This CDR3 spans 14 amino acids. The germline gives CDR1 SGHRS, CDR2 YFSETQ.

This clone appeared a single time. The CDR3 loop is CASSLAGVEEKLFF. In DNA form, the CDR3 reads TGCGCCAGCAGCTTGGCCGGGGTGGAGGAAAAACTGTTTTTT. This chain links TRBV5-1 with TRBJ1-4; no firm D call. The CDR3 is made up of 14 amino acids. Trimming removed 0 bases at V and 8 bases at J, with 11 bases between. Germline V CDR1 and CDR2: SGHRS, YFSETQ.

This clone was observed a few times. This rearrangement joins TRBV11-2 to TRBJ2-2; 10 positions agree with TRBD2. The germline V gene encodes CDR1 SGHAT and CDR2 FQNNGV. The CDR3 has 16 residues. V dropped 1 base and J dropped 6; count of bases not matched to a gene: 5. The CDR3 region is CASSLGSGRTAGELFF. CDR3 in DNA: TGTGCCAGCAGCTTAGGTAGCGGGAGGACGGCCGGGGAGCTGTTTTTT.

The genes are TRBV4-2 and TRBJ1-1, with D maybe TRBD1 (6 bases). Germline V gene data show CDR1 as LGHNA and CDR2 as YNFKEQ. Deletions cut 0 bases from V and 5 bases from J, with 10 bases between. The CDR3 covers 14 residues. The CDR3 region has the DNA TGTGCCAGCAGCCAAGATCACAGGGATACTGAAGCTTTCTTT. As protein: CASSQDHRDTEAFF.

The V gene is TRBV4-1, the J gene TRBJ2-1; TRBD1 agrees at 8 bases. The CDR3 has 16 residues. J was trimmed by 3 bases and V by 4 bases; bases with no gene match: 8. CDR1 and CDR2 (germline): MGHRA, YSYEKL. The CDR3 DNA reads as TGCGCCAGCAGCCCCCCGGACAGGGTTGACTACAATGAGCAGTTCTTC. It codes for CASSPPDRVDYNEQFF.

Note on this clone: This same CDR3 is encoded by further DNA sequences in the sample. The V call is TRBV18, the J call TRBJ1-4; 7 nucleotides line up with TRBD1. V was clipped by 6 bases and J by 0 bases; unmatched bases: 7. CDR1 is KGHSH, CDR2 LQKENI, per germline. CDR3 length: 16 residues. The CDR3 bases are TGTGCCAGCTCTCCAGGGACAGTTGCAACTAATGAAAAACTGTTTTTT. This gives the protein CASSPGTVATNEKLFF.

The J gene is TRBJ2-1, the V gene TRBV7-2, with TRBD1 matching over 8 bases. Germline trimming cut 5 bases from V and 2 bases from J; bases unmatched to any gene: 8. CDR3 size: 16 residues. Germline assignment: CDR1 SGHTA and CDR2 FQGNSA. CDR3: CASSPRGTGAYNEQFF. The CDR3 DNA is TGTGCCAGCAGCCCTCGGGGGACAGGAGCCTACAATGAGCAGTTCTTC.

The V and J genes are TRBV24-1 and TRBJ1-1, with D possibly being TRBD1 (6 bases). Germline CDR1 KGHDR, CDR2 SFDVKD. The CDR3 loop spans 13 amino acids. Trimming removed 3 bases at V and 5 bases at J, with 9 bases between. The CDR3 DNA reads TGTGCCACCAGTGATCCACAGGGAACTGAAGCTTTCTTT. Its protein is CATSDPQGTEAFF.

This chain joins TRBV30 and TRBJ2-3, with D maybe TRBD1 (6 bases). CDR1 is GTSNPN, CDR2 SVGIG, per germline (reference sequence). V was trimmed by 2 bases and J by 4 bases, leaving 7 bases between them. CDR3 size: 12 residues. The CDR3 sequence: CAWSTGPDTQYF. The DNA of the CDR3 is TGTGCCTGGAGTACAGGGCCAGATACGCAGTATTTT.

The V and J genes are TRBV20-1 and TRBJ2-2; 10 nucleotides agree with TRBD2. Germline-derived CDR1 and CDR2 are DFQATT and SNEGSKA (reference sequence). CDR3 length: 16 amino acids. The V gene end was trimmed by 3 bases and the J gene end by 3 bases; junction bases not matched to a gene: 7. For the CDR3, the DNA is TGCAGTGCTAGTGGAGTAGCGGGAGGATACACCGGGGAGCTGTTTTTT. Amino acids: CSASGVAGGYTGELFF.

The rearrangement uses TRBV18 and TRBJ1-6; perhaps TRBD1 as D (5 bases). In germline, CDR1 is KGHSH, CDR2 LQKENI. This CDR3 has 15 residues. Trimming took off 3 bases at V and 7 bases at J, with 13 bases between the two ends. CDR3 in amino acids: CASSPGGLKNSPLHF. The CDR3 DNA sequence: TGTGCCAGCTCACCGGGGGGACTGAAGAATTCACCCCTCCACTTT.

The gene calls are TRBV11-2 and TRBJ1-1; no reliable D call. The CDR3 contains 14 residues. Trimming cost V 5 bases and J 2 bases, with 12 bases left between them. Germline CDR1 and CDR2: SGHAT and FQNNGV. The CDR3 here is CASSVTPRNTEAFF. The CDR3 DNA follows: TGTGCCAGCAGCGTTACACCAAGAAACACTGAAGCTTTCTTT.

In regard to this clone: Additional DNA sequences in this sample encode the identical CDR3. This chain connects TRBV29-1 to TRBJ2-7; 10 bases map to TRBD1. Germline CDR1 reads SQVTM; CDR2 reads ANQGSEA. Trimming took 5 bases from V and 5 from J; bases not matched to a gene: 6. The CDR3 has 13 amino acids. The CDR3 DNA is TGCAGCGTTAAAAGGACAGGGGGGGACGAGCAGTACTTC. Protein sequence: CSVKRTGGDEQYF.

The V call is TRBV29-1, the J call TRBJ1-1, with 7 positions matching TRBD1. Trimming cost V 7 bases and J 7 bases; bases outside gene matches: 12. The CDR3 is made up of 13 amino acids. Per the germline V gene, CDR1 is SQVTM and CDR2 is ANQGSEA. DNA of the CDR3: TGCAGCGCTGCCGGACAGGCCGGGGGTGAAGCTTTCTTT. This encodes CSAAGQAGGEAFF.

CDR3 loop: CASRGPGGFYEQYF. Here the CDR3 DNA reads TGTGCCAGCAGAGGGCCAGGGGGCTTCTACGAGCAGTACTTC. The chain uses TRBV2 and TRBJ2-7, with 8 nucleotides matching TRBD1. V shed 6 bases, J shed 3 bases, and the junction held 7 bases outside the gene matches. CDR3 length: 14 amino acids. In germline, CDR1 is SNHLY, CDR2 FYNNEI.

The CDR3 sequence: CAIAGGRYEQYF. CDR3 sequence (DNA): TGTGCCATAGCGGGAGGGCGCTACGAGCAGTACTTC. This chain joins TRBV28 and TRBJ2-7; 11 bases agree with TRBD2. The CDR3 is 12 amino acids. The germline gives CDR1 MDHEN, CDR2 SYDVKM. Trimming at V came to 10 bases and at J to 3 bases, leaving 2 bases not matched to a gene.

The chain couples TRBV7-2 to TRBJ2-7; 12 nucleotides match TRBD2. V shed 3 bases, J shed 1 base, and the junction held 1 base outside the gene matches. The CDR3 sequence is 15 residues long. Germline V gene data show CDR1 as SGHTA and CDR2 as FQGNSA. CDR3 protein: CASSFGLAGSYEQYF. In DNA, the CDR3 is TGTGCCAGCAGCTTCGGACTAGCGGGGTCCTACGAGCAGTACTTC. Full variable domain (missing parts from reference TRBV7-2 and TRBJ2-7): GAGVSQSPSNKVTEKGKDVELRCDPISGHTALYWYRQSLGQGLEFLIYFQGNSAPDKSGLPSDRFSAERTGGSVSTLTIQRTQQEDSAVYLCASSFGLAGSYEQYFGPGTRLTVT.

CDR3 in DNA: TGTGCCAGCAGCTTGAGAGCGGAGACCCAGTACTTC. Amino acid sequence: CASSLRAETQYF. The chain is built from TRBV5-4 and TRBJ2-5; no reliable D call. V dropped 1 base and J dropped 5 bases, with 6 bases sitting between them. The CDR3 spans 12 residues. Germline values: CDR1 SGHNT, CDR2 YYREEE (reference sequence). Together with reference TRBV5-4 and TRBJ2-5, the CDR3 gives the full variable domain: ETGVTQSPTHLIKTRGQQVTLRCSSQSGHNTVSWYQQALGQGPQFIFQYYREEENGRGNFPPRFSGLQFPNYSSELNVNALELDDSALYLCASSLRAETQYFGPGTRLLVL.

The chain has TRBV10-3 and TRBJ1-1; 8 positions agree with TRBD1. The CDR3 loop spans 14 amino acids. Unmatched junction bases numbered 5, after V lost 4 bases and J lost 4 bases. Germline V lookup: CDR1 ENHRY, CDR2 SYGVKD. The CDR3 reads CAISGTTGATEAFF. DNA of the CDR3: TGTGCCATCAGTGGAACGACAGGGGCCACTGAAGCTTTCTTT.

This clone was seen a single time. This chain uses TRBV10-3 with TRBJ2-7, with D perhaps TRBD1 (6 bases). CDR3 size: 12 residues. Trimming removed 6 bases from V and 6 bases from J, with 12 bases in between. The germline V gene encodes CDR1 ENHRY and CDR2 SYGVKD. CDR3 sequence reads: CAISPDRGEQYF. For the CDR3, the DNA is TGTGCCATCAGCCCGGACAGAGGCGAGCAGTACTTC.

The chain carries TRBV5-1 and TRBJ2-7, with TRBD2 matching over 10 bases. J lost 4 bases, V lost 1 base, and 8 bases had no gene match. The CDR3 extends over 16 amino acids. Germline V gives CDR1 SGHRS, CDR2 YFSETQ. The CDR3 protein is CASSLSLAGGSYEQYF. CDR3 in DNA: TGCGCCAGCAGCTTGTCCTTAGCGGGAGGTTCGTACGAGCAGTACTTC.

J is TRBJ2-5 and V is TRBV7-2, with 13 bases aligning to TRBD2. Looked up from germline, CDR1 is SGHTA and CDR2 is FQGNSA. The CDR3 covers 16 residues. The V segment lost 5 bases and the J segment 4 bases; nucleotides outside the gene matches: 7. This CDR3 reads CASSLGLAGVGETQYF. The CDR3 region has the DNA TGTGCCAGCAGCCTAGGACTAGCGGGAGTAGGAGAGACCCAGTACTTC.